This T cell receptor (beta chain) derives from a study of CXCR3-negative and CXCR3-positive naive CD8 T cells. CDR1 SGHRS and CDR2 YFSETQ come from the germline V gene. The CDR3 has 14 residues. Study-wide points: Researchers report that CXCR3-positive naive cells carry more hydrophobic TRB CDR3s than CXCR3-negative naive cells. Relative to memory CD8+ cells, whose diversity was much lower, both naive subsets had comparably high diversity. Similar TRBV-TRBJ usage was seen in naive cells (both CXCR3-negative and CXCR3-positive), but memory cells differed.

Each TRB cDNA library was prepared by 5' RACE (with UMI labels). No DNA is given; TCRdb re-called the 5' RACE reads and lists each CDR3 protein once. Found here are over 100,000 distinct CDR3 sequences; the top ten clones hold 0.25% to 0.35%. The CD45RO-CCR7+CD27+CD95- phenotype denoted naive CD8+ T cells. About this clonotype itself: Its antigen is still unknown.

The sequence derives from a human donor in good health. Some clones in this sample may be carry-over from other donors' samples. The sample comprised naive CXCR3- CD8+ T cells from blood. Stated subset: CD45RO-CCR7+CD27+CD95- naive CD8+ T cells lacking CXCR3 (TNR3-). The chain combines TRBV5-1 with TRBJ2-1. CDR3 loop: CASSLASYGNEQFF.